The 30 T cell receptor beta chains below were found in one sample sequenced in a study of blood T cell repertoires in COVID-19. Sequencing used immunoSEQ multiplex PCR; TCRdb keeps in-frame clones, though not all of them. This sample carries 250,000 to 400,000 clones, around 87% of them seen once, and the ten largest clones take about 5.4%. Specimen: PBMCs or T cells enriched from blood (not recorded which). Source of these receptors: a woman under 40 who had recovered from COVID-19.

This clone was seen only once. The DNA for the CDR3 is TGCGCCAGCAGCTTGTACTCTAAGTACGAGCAGTACTTC. It is translated as CASSLYSKYEQYF. The V call is TRBV5-1, the J call TRBJ2-7; D call uncertain. The CDR3 runs to 13 residues. V was pared by 1 base and J by 4 bases, with 9 bases between. The germline V gene encodes CDR1 SGHRS and CDR2 YFSETQ.

This chain links TRBV6-2 or TRBV6-3 with TRBJ2-1, with TRBD1 identical over 9 bases. The CDR3 contains 14 residues. J was trimmed by 3 bases and V by 6 bases; bases with no gene match: 3. Germline V gives CDR1 MNHEY, CDR2 SVGEGT. The CDR3 reads CASSRTGDYNEQFF. The DNA of the CDR3 is TGTGCCAGCAGCCGGACAGGGGACTACAATGAGCAGTTCTTC.

The J gene is TRBJ2-5, the V gene TRBV7-9; the match to TRBD2 covers 14 bases. The CDR3 is made up of 15 amino acids. The germline V gene encodes CDR1 SEHNR and CDR2 FQNEAQ (reference sequence). V gave up 5 bases and J gave up 3 bases; unmatched junction bases: 2. CDR3 nucleotide sequence: TGTGCCAGCAGCCAGGGACTAGCGGGGGAAGAGACCCAGTACTTC. Translated, it gives CASSQGLAGEETQYF.

The rearrangement joins TRBV28 to TRBJ1-2; the D gene is possibly TRBD1 (6 bases). V lost 7 bases and J lost 3, with 18 bases in between. The CDR3 is 15 amino acids. Germline loops: CDR1 MDHEN, CDR2 SYDVKM. As DNA, the CDR3 is TGTGCCAGCACCCCCCTACCAGGGGATGACTATGGCTACACCTTC. Amino acids: CASTPLPGDDYGYTF.

The rearrangement joins TRBV6-5 to TRBJ1-2; D not resolved. The CDR3 is 14 residues long. Germline V gene data show CDR1 as MNHEY and CDR2 as SVGAGI. The V and J ends lost 6 bases and 0 bases respectively, with 11 bases between them. CDR3 in amino acids: CASSVQQSNYGYTF. The CDR3 DNA sequence: TGTGCCAGCAGCGTACAACAGTCTAACTATGGCTACACCTTC.

This clone was seen only once. The V and J genes are TRBV7-2 and TRBJ2-5, with TRBD1 identical over 12 bases. The CDR3 length is 16 residues. J gave up 5 bases and V 4 bases, and 8 bases lay outside the gene matches. Germline CDR1 SGHTA, CDR2 FQGNSA. The CDR3, as DNA: TGTGCCAGCAGCTCGCGAACCGGGACAGGGGGCGAGACCCAGTACTTC. Its protein is CASSSRTGTGGETQYF.

V usage is TRBV4-3 and J usage is TRBJ2-7, with 8 bases aligning to TRBD1. This CDR3 contains 16 residues. CDR1 and CDR2 (germline): LGHNA, YSLEER. Losses at the gene ends were 0 bases for V and 5 bases for J; bases not matched to a gene: 9. The chain's CDR3 is CASSQEKTGVFNEQYF. The CDR3 nucleotides read TGCGCCAGCAGCCAAGAAAAGACAGGGGTATTCAACGAGCAGTACTTC.

The V gene is TRBV20-1, the J gene TRBJ2-7; 11 nucleotides agree with TRBD2. Per the germline V gene, CDR1 is DFQATT and CDR2 is SNEGSKA (reference sequence). This CDR3 comprises 17 residues. The J segment lost 2 bases and the V segment lost 3 bases, leaving 12 bases of the junction unmatched. The CDR3 loop is CSASRLPSGGLPYEQYF. CDR3 DNA sequence: TGCAGTGCTAGTAGGTTGCCTAGCGGGGGGCTACCCTACGAGCAGTACTTC.

The chain joins TRBV6-5 to TRBJ1-2, with 7 bases that match TRBD1. J was trimmed by 4 bases and V by 7 bases; bases with no gene match: 12. The CDR3 consists of 15 residues. Germline CDR1 reads MNHEY; CDR2 reads SVGAGI. The CDR3 is CASTITGQAPYGYTF. In DNA form, the CDR3 reads TGTGCCAGCACCATCACCGGACAGGCTCCCTATGGCTACACCTTC.

This chain uses TRBV7-9 with TRBJ2-5; TRBD1 agrees at 10 bases. There are 15 residues in the CDR3. Per germline, CDR1 SEHNR and CDR2 FQNEAQ (reference sequence). V shed 3 bases and J 3 bases; nucleotides not matched to a gene: 4. CDR3 nucleotide sequence: TGTGCCAGCAGCTTGCACGGGACAGGGGAAGAGACCCAGTACTTC. It translates to CASSLHGTGEETQYF.

The chain recombines TRBV6-5 with TRBJ2-7; D is perhaps TRBD1 (5 bases). Per the germline V gene, CDR1 is MNHEY and CDR2 is SVGAGI. This CDR3 contains 14 residues. Trimming took off 5 bases at V and 2 bases at J, with 13 bases between the two ends. CDR3 bases: TGTGCCAGCAGTCGACAGCTTATTACCTACGAGCAGTACTTC. Protein sequence: CASSRQLITYEQYF.

The CDR3 DNA reads TGTGCCTGGAGTCCGGGACTAGCGACTGACGAGCAGTACTTC. Its protein product is CAWSPGLATDEQYF. The gene calls are TRBV30 and TRBJ2-7, with 10 bases aligning to TRBD2. Trimming cost V 2 bases and J 5 bases; bases outside gene matches: 6. The CDR3 loop spans 14 amino acids. Germline-derived CDR1 and CDR2 are GTSNPN and SVGIG (reference sequence).

CDR3 coding DNA: TGTGCCAGCAGTGAAAATGCCCCGAGCTCCTACAATGAGCAGTTCTTC. It is translated as CASSENAPSSYNEQFF. The chain has TRBV6-1 and TRBJ2-1, with no clear D. Germline assignment: CDR1 MNHNS and CDR2 SASEGT. This CDR3 is 16 amino acids long. V gave up 2 bases and J gave up 0 bases, with 11 bases separating them.

This chain joins TRBV5-3 and TRBJ1-5, with 9 bases matching TRBD1. TRBV5-3 is assigned to the ORF class and has an uncertain function. With 3 bases clipped from V and 0 bases from J, the junction kept 7 bases outside the gene matches. This CDR3 comprises 17 residues. The CDR3 spells CARSCTRDRVSNQPQHF. The CDR3 nucleotides are TGTGCCAGAAGCTGTACCCGGGACAGGGTTAGCAATCAGCCCCAGCATTTT.

The rearrangement links TRBV2 to TRBJ1-2; 9 bases match TRBD1. The CDR3 loop spans 14 amino acids. Germline CDR1 and CDR2: SNHLY and FYNNEI. J lost 8 bases, V lost 4 bases, and 8 bases had no gene match. The CDR3 nucleotides read TGTGCCAGCAGTGTAAGGGGACAGGGCTACGGCTACACCTTC. It is translated as CASSVRGQGYGYTF.

The rearrangement uses TRBV15 and TRBJ1-1; 7 bases are a match to TRBD1. Germline V gene data show CDR1 as LNHNV and CDR2 as YYDKDF (reference sequence). Unmatched junction bases numbered 4, after V lost 1 base and J lost 5 bases. The CDR3 consists of 14 residues. CDR3 amino acids: CATSRGRGLTEAFF. As DNA, the CDR3 is TGTGCCACCAGCAGAGGTAGGGGGCTGACTGAAGCTTTCTTT.

The chain combines TRBV19 with TRBJ1-5; TRBD1 matches 11 bases. J gave up 7 bases and V 6 bases, and 8 bases lay outside the gene matches. Germline loops: CDR1 LNHDA, CDR2 SQIVND (reference sequence). This CDR3 is built from 15 residues. CDR3 coding DNA: TGTGCCAGTAGCAGGGGACAGGGGGATTCCCAGCCCCAGCATTTT. This encodes CASSRGQGDSQPQHF.

Comments on this clone: Other DNA variants within this sample encode the same CDR3. V and J are TRBV7-2 and TRBJ1-5; D is undetermined. The CDR3 covers 15 residues. Germline V gene data show CDR1 as SGHTA and CDR2 as FQGNSA. V lost 2 bases, J lost 1 base, and 9 bases lay in between. The CDR3 DNA is TGTGCCAGCAGCTTATCCGGTACCAGCAATCAGCCCCAGCATTTT. It translates to CASSLSGTSNQPQHF.

This clone occurred a few times. V gene TRBV6-2 or TRBV6-3 combines with J gene TRBJ2-7; 7 nucleotides agree with TRBD1. The CDR3 length is 15 residues. The germline V gene encodes CDR1 MNHEY and CDR2 SVGEGT. With 4 bases clipped from V and 2 bases from J, the junction kept 8 bases outside the gene matches. CDR3: CASSSDRVAPYEQYF. The CDR3, as DNA: TGTGCCAGCAGTTCCGACAGGGTTGCGCCCTACGAGCAGTACTTC.

This clone was seen just once. CDR3 coding DNA: TGTGCCATCAGAGGAGGAACTGAAGCTTTCTTT. Amino acid sequence: CAIRGGTEAFF. The chain employs TRBV10-3 and TRBJ1-1; D not resolved. The CDR3 loop spans 11 amino acids. V lost 6 bases and J 5 bases, leaving 7 bases between the germline ends. Germline loops: CDR1 ENHRY, CDR2 SYGVKD.

The chain couples TRBV5-4 to TRBJ2-7; 9 nucleotides match TRBD1. V shed 3 bases, J shed 6 bases, and the junction held 4 bases outside the gene matches. Germline CDR1 reads SGHNT; CDR2 reads YYREEE (reference sequence). CDR3 length: 13 amino acids. The CDR3 reads CASSSGTGFEQYF. In DNA, the CDR3 is TGTGCCAGCAGCTCCGGGACAGGGTTCGAGCAGTACTTC. Filled out from reference TRBV5-4 and TRBJ2-7, the complete variable domain reads ETGVTQSPTHLIKTRGQQVTLRCSSQSGHNTVSWYQQALGQGPQFIFQYYREEENGRGNFPPRFSGLQFPNYSSELNVNALELDDSALYLCASSSGTGFEQYFGPGTRLTVT.

CDR3 loop: CASSAGLALTGELFF. The CDR3 DNA sequence: TGTGCCAGCAGCGCAGGACTAGCTCTTACCGGGGAGCTGTTTTTT. The chain links TRBV13 to TRBJ2-2; 8 nucleotides match TRBD2. The CDR3 totals 15 residues. The J segment lost 5 bases and the V segment lost 5 bases, leaving 7 bases of the junction unmatched. Germline V lookup: CDR1 PRHDT, CDR2 FYEKMQ (reference sequence).

This chain joins TRBV10-3 and TRBJ1-1; TRBD1 matches 7 bases. The CDR3 has 14 amino acids. The ends lost 7 bases at V and 1 base at J; junction bases unmatched: 6. Germline CDR1 ENHRY, CDR2 SYGVKD. In DNA, the CDR3 is TGTGCCATCACCGTCGACAGGGCGAACACTGAAGCTTTCTTT. Protein sequence: CAITVDRANTEAFF.

This clone showed up just once. The CDR3, as DNA: TGCGCCAGCAGCCAAGATATGAACACTGAAGCTTTCTTT. It translates to CASSQDMNTEAFF. This sequence joins TRBV4-1 and TRBJ1-1; D not resolved. The CDR3 consists of 13 residues. CDR1 is MGHRA, CDR2 YSYEKL, per germline. V lost 0 bases, J lost 0 bases, and 2 bases lay in between.

CDR3 nucleotide sequence: TGTGCCAGCAGCGGGACCGCAGGGGGCGAGAACTATGGCTACACCTTC. It yields the protein CASSGTAGGENYGYTF. V usage is TRBV9 and J usage is TRBJ1-2; 8 bases match TRBD1. V was pared by 3 bases and J by 2 bases, with 9 bases of the junction left unmatched. Germline CDR1 is SGDLS and CDR2 is YYNGEE. CDR3 length equals 16 residues.

The chain joins TRBV23-1 to TRBJ1-2, with 10 nucleotides matching TRBD1. TRBV23-1 is reported as an ORF; its role is uncertain. CDR3 length: 18 amino acids. With 0 bases clipped from V and 5 bases from J, the junction kept 12 bases outside the gene matches. The CDR3 loop reads CASSQSWDRGPWVYGYTF. The CDR3 nucleotides are TGCGCCAGCAGTCAATCGTGGGACAGGGGCCCGTGGGTTTATGGCTACACCTTC.

The chain is built from TRBV18 and TRBJ1-6; no clear D gene. V lost 3 bases, J lost 4 bases, and 10 bases lay in between. The CDR3 extends over 15 amino acids. Germline V gene data show CDR1 as KGHSH and CDR2 as LQKENI. The CDR3 loop reads CASSPRVEYNSPLHF. The CDR3 bases are TGTGCCAGCTCACCTCGGGTAGAATATAATTCACCCCTCCACTTT.

This clone occurred once. CDR3 nucleotides: TGTGCCAGCAGGAAGGGGGCTGGAGACTATGGCTACACCTTC. The encoded protein is CASRKGAGDYGYTF. The chain links TRBV13 to TRBJ1-2; 7 nucleotides match TRBD1. V dropped 6 bases and J dropped 3; count of bases not matched to a gene: 7. The CDR3 has 14 amino acids. From germline, CDR1 is PRHDT and CDR2 FYEKMQ (reference sequence).

This clone was observed a single time. The chain combines TRBV24-1 with TRBJ2-5; 7 nucleotides line up with TRBD1. The V gene's germline CDR1 is KGHDR and CDR2 SFDVKD. The CDR3 sequence is 16 residues long. V was pared by 4 bases and J by 4 bases, with 11 bases of the junction left unmatched. The CDR3 protein is CATSDRDRASLETQYF. The CDR3 nucleotides are TGTGCCACCAGTGACAGAGACAGGGCTTCCTTAGAGACCCAGTACTTC.

The chain couples TRBV27 to TRBJ2-7, with a possible D match to TRBD2 (6 bases). The CDR3 has 12 residues. CDR1 MNHEY and CDR2 SMNVEV come from the germline V gene (reference sequence). V lost 8 bases, J lost 4 bases, and 12 bases lay in between. CDR3 protein: CASGGSGYEQYF. The CDR3 nucleotides read TGTGCCAGCGGTGGCAGCGGGTACGAGCAGTACTTC.